This TCR beta chain was recovered during a study of shared clonotypes between healthy human individuals. Study overall: Used for every donor were three CD4 naive, three CD4 memory, two CD8 naive and one CD8 memory plate. The study, taken as a whole, reports: Clonotypes shared by all four sorted-subset donors had higher generation probabilities than non-shared clonotypes.

The method was immunoSEQ multiplex PCR; TCRdb's version includes in-frame clones alone and lacks a portion of them. The sample has 2 million to 2.5 million clones, 93% seen once; the top ten hold approximately 0.35%. This clone was picked up a small number of times. Its antigen is as yet unknown. The CDR3 spans 16 residues. V was cut by 0 bases and J by 6 bases, with 18 bases left in between. Per germline, CDR1 SGHNT and CDR2 YYREEE (reference sequence). The V and J genes are TRBV5-4 and TRBJ1-1; D gene ambiguous. The origin of this receptor is a man younger than 35 in good health. Some clones in this sample may be carry-over from other donors' samples. The specimen was naive CD4+ T cells from PBMCs. Subset of the sample: CD45RA+ positively selected. The CDR3 coding sequence is TGTGCCAGCAGCTTGGGTTCGGATCTAAAGGACGCTGAAGCTTTCTTT. Protein sequence: CASSLGSDLKDAEAFF.